This T cell receptor beta chain was profiled in a study of regulatory T cells in long-lasting Graves disease. General study points: Persistent patients shared more public clonotypes (about 2,600) than new patients (about 960). Patients whose Graves' disease persisted exhibited lower TCR diversity than those newly diagnosed.

This clonotype was observed a few times. Its antigen is as yet unknown. Germline lookup yields CDR1 MDHEN and CDR2 SYDVKM. After removal of 3 bases from V and 2 bases from J, the junction contained 6 bases not matched to a gene. CDR3 size: 17 residues. Relying on iRepertoire HTBI primers and Arm-PCR of CDR3 regions, the team built TCR beta libraries. TCRdb recomputed calls from the multiplex PCR reads with MiXCR, one row per CDR3 protein. The sample has about 560,000 distinct CDR3 sequences; about 16% are singletons. The time point is: newly diagnosed GD, antithyroid drugs for less than 3 months. Extracted RNA from PBMCs served as the source of the TCR library. The sample was also linked to a second study, of T cells in Graves' hyperthyroidism and ophthalmopathy. Per that study: With the HTBI primer set, the TCR CDR3 went through a first round of RT-PCR.

The input for sequencing was peripheral blood mononuclear cells (PBMCs), taken at new diagnosis, from a patient treated with antithyroid drugs. The source of this sequence is a man younger than 35 with Graves disease. V is TRBV28 and J is TRBJ2-1, with 11 positions matching TRBD2. CDR3 sequence: CASSFQRTSGPYNEQFF. CDR3 nucleotides: TGTGCCAGCAGTTTTCAGAGGACTAGCGGGCCCTACAATGAGCAGTTCTTC.